This T cell receptor (beta chain) was captured in a study of T cell responses to AZD1222 COVID-19 vaccine. Study-wide points: At 160-218 and 743-854, vaccine-associated CD4 TCRs were dominant, and they spanned spike. When two AZD1222 doses had been given, Spike-specific TCR breadth and depth rose. Donors were largely white British and mainly female; clonal diversity was possibly underestimated.

V gave up 0 bases and J gave up 7 bases; unmatched junction bases: 8. The CDR3 runs 16 residues. The germline V gene has CDR1 SGHRS and CDR2 YFSETQ. Assay used: immunoSEQ multiplex PCR; TCRdb lists only in-frame clones, some missing. This sample has 95,000 to 110,000 clones, with roughly nine tenths found just once. As concerns this clone: Its antigen is as yet unknown.

This specimen consisted of peripheral blood, obtained 28 days after the second AZD1222 dose. The TCR sequence derives from an adult who received the AZD1222 COVID-19 vaccine. The rearrangement uses TRBV5-1 and TRBJ1-5; 9 bases map to TRBD1. The CDR3, as DNA: TGCGCCAGCAGCTTGGCTAGACAGGGGGTTAGGCAGCCCCAGCATTTT. Its translation is CASSLARQGVRQPQHF.